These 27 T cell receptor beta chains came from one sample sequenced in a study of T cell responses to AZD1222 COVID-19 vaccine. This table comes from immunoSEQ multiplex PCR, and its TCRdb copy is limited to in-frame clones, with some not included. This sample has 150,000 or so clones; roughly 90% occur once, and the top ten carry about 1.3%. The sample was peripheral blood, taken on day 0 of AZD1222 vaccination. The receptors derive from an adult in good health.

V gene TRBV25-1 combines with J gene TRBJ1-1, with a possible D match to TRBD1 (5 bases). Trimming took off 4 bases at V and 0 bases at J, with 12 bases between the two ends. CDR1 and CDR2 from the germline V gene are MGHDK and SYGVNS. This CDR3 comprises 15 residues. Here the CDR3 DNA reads TGTGCCAGCAGTGGTAAGGGGAACATGAACACTGAAGCTTTCTTT. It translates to CASSGKGNMNTEAFF.

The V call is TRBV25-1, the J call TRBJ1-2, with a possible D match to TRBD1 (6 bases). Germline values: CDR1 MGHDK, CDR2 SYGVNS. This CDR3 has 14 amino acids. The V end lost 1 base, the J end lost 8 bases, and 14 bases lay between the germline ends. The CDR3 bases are TGTGCCAGCAGTGAATTAACAGGGCAACCCGGCTACACCTTC. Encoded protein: CASSELTGQPGYTF.

CDR3 sequence (DNA): TGTGCCAGTAGTATAGCAACAGGCGGGAACACTGAAGCTTTCTTT. Translating it yields CASSIATGGNTEAFF. This chain connects TRBV19 to TRBJ1-1; tentative D call: TRBD1 (5 bases). The V end was cut by 1 base, the J end by 1 base, with 10 bases between. The CDR3 is made up of 15 amino acids. The germline V gene has CDR1 LNHDA and CDR2 SQIVND (reference sequence).

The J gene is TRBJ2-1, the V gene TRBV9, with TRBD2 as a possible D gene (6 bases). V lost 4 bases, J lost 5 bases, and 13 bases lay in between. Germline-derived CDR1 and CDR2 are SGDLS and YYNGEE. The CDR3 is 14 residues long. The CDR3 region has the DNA TGTGCCAGCAGCAGAGGAGGGGTAGACAATGAGCAGTTCTTC. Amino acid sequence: CASSRGGVDNEQFF.

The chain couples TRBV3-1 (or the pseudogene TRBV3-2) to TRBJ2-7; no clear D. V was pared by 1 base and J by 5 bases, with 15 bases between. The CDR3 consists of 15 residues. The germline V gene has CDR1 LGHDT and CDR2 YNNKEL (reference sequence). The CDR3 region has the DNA TGTGCCAGCAGCCAAGTACTGGAAAGGTCTGACGAGCAGTACTTC. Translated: CASSQVLERSDEQYF.

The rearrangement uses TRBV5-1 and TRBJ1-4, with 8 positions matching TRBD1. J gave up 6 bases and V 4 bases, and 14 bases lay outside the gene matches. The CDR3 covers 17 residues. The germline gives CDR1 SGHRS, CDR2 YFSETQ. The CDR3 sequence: CASSGNAGTGLDEKLFF. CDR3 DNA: TGCGCCAGCAGCGGCAACGCCGGGACAGGACTCGATGAAAAACTGTTTTTT.

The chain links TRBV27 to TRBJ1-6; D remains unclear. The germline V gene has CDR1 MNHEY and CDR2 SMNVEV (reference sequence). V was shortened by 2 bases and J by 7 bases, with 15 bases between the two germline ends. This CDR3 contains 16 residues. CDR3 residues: CASSLITGGGNSPLHF. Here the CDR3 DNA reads TGTGCCAGCAGTTTAATCACGGGAGGTGGAAATTCACCCCTCCACTTT.

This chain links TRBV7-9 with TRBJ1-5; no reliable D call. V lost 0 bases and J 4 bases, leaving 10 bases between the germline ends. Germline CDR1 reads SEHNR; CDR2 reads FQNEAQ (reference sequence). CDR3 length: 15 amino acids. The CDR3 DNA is TGTGCCAGCAGCTTAGCCGGGTCAGCGAATCAGCCCCAGCATTTT. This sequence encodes CASSLAGSANQPQHF.

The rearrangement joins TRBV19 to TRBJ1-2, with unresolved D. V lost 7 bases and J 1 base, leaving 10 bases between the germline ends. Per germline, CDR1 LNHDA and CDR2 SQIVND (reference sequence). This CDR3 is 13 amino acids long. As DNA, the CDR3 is TGTGCCAGTAAACTATTAAATAACTATGGCTACACCTTC. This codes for CASKLLNNYGYTF. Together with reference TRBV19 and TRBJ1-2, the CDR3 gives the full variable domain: DGGITQSPKYLFRKEGQNVTLSCEQNLNHDAMYWYRQDPGQGLRLIYYSQIVNDFQKGDIAEGYSVSREKKESFPLTVTSAQKNPTAFYLCASKLLNNYGYTFGSGTRLTVV.

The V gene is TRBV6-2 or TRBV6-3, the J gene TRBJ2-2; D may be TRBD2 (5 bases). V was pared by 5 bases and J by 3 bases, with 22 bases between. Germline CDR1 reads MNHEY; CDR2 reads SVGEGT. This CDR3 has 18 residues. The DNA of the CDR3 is TGTGCCAGCAGTACCTCAGAGGGCAGGCGACGATACACCGGGGAGCTGTTTTTT. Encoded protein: CASSTSEGRRRYTGELFF.

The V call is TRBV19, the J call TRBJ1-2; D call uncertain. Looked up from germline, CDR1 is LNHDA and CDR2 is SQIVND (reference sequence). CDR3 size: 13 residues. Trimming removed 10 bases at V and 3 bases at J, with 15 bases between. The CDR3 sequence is CATARWEDYGYTF. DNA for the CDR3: TGTGCCACAGCCAGGTGGGAGGACTATGGCTACACCTTC.

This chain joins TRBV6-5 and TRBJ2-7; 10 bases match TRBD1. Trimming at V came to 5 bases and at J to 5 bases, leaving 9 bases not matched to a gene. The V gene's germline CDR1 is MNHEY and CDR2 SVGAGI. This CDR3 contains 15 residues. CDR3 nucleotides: TGTGCCAGCAGTCGAGACAGGGGGACAGGGGACGAGCAGTACTTC. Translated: CASSRDRGTGDEQYF.

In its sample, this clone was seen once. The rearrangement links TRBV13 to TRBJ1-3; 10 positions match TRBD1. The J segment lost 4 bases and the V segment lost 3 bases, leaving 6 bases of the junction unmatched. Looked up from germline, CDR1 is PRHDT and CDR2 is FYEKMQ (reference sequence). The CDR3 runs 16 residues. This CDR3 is CASSFDRGPIGNTIYF. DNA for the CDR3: TGTGCCAGCAGCTTCGACAGGGGGCCTATAGGAAACACCATATATTTT.

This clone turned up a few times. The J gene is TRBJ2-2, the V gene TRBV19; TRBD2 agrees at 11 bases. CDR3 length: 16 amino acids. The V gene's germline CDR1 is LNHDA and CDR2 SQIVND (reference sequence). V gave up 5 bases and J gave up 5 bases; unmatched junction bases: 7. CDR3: CASSVTSGSGTGELFF. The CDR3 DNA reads TGTGCCAGTAGTGTCACTAGCGGGAGTGGAACCGGGGAGCTGTTTTTT.

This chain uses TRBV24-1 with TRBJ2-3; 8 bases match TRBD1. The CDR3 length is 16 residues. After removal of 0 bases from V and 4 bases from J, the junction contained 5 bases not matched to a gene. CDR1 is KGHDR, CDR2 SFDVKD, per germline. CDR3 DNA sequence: TGTGCCACCAGTGATTTGCACAGGGGGGTTTCAGATACGCAGTATTTT. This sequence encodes CATSDLHRGVSDTQYF.

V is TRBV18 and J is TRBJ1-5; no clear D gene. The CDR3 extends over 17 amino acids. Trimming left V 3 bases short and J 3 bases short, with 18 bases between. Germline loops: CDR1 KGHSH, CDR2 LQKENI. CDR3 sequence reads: CASSPTGVYDSNQPQHF. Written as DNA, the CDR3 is TGTGCCAGCTCACCCACCGGGGTGTACGATTCCAATCAGCCCCAGCATTTT.

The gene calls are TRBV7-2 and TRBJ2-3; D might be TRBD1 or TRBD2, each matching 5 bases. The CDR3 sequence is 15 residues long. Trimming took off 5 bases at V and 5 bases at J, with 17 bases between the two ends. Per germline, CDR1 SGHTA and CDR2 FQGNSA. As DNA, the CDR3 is TGTGCCAGCAGCCCCGGGGCTGGAGTGGTAGATACGCAGTATTTT. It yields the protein CASSPGAGVVDTQYF.

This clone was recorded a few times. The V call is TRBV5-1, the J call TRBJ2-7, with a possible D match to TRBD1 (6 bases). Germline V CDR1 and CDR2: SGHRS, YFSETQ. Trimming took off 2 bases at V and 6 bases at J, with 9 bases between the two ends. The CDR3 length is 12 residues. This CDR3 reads CASSLTGSEQYF. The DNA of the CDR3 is TGCGCCAGCAGCTTAACAGGGTCCGAGCAGTACTTC.

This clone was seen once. The CDR3 DNA sequence: TGTGCCAGCAGCCGGACAGTCTACGAGCAGTACTTC. The encoded protein is CASSRTVYEQYF. This rearrangement joins TRBV28 to TRBJ2-7; D may be TRBD1 (6 bases). Germline V gene data show CDR1 as MDHEN and CDR2 as SYDVKM. Trimming removed 6 bases from V and 3 bases from J, with 9 bases in between. The CDR3 consists of 12 residues.

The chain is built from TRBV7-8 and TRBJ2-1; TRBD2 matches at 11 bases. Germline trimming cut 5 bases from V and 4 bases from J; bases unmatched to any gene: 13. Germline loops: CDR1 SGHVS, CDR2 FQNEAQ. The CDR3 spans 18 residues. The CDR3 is CASSPLAGGPSSYNEQFF. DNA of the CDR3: TGTGCCAGCAGCCCTTTAGCGGGGGGGCCCAGTTCATACAATGAGCAGTTCTTC.

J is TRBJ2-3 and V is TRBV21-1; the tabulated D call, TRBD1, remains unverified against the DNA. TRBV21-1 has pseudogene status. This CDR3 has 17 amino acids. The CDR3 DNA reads TGTGCCAGCACCAAAAAAGCAAACAGGCCAAGCACAGATACGCAGTATTTT. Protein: CASTKKANRPSTDTQYF.

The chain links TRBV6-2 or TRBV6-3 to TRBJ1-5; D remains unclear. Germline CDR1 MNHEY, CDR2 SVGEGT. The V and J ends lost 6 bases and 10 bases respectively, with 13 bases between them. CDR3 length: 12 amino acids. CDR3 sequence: CASSPSVGPQHF. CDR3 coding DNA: TGTGCCAGCAGCCCGTCCGTGGGTCCCCAGCATTTT.

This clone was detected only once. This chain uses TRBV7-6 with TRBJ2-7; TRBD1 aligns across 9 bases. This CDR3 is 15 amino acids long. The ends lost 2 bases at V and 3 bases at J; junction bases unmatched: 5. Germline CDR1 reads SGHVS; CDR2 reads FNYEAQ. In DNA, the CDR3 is TGTGCCAGCAGCTTATACAGGGGGCGCGTCTACGAGCAGTACTTC. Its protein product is CASSLYRGRVYEQYF.

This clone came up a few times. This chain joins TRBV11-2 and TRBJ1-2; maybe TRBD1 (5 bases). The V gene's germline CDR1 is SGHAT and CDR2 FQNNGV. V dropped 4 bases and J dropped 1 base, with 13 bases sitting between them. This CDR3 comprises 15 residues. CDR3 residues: CASSYLGRDNYGYTF. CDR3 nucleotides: TGTGCCAGCAGCTATTTGGGACGGGATAACTATGGCTACACCTTC.

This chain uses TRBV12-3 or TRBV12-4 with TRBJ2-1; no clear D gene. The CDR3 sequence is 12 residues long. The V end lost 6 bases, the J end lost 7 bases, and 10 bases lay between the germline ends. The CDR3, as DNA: TGTGCCAGCAGCCTTAGACAAAATGAGCAGTTCTTC. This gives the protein CASSLRQNEQFF.

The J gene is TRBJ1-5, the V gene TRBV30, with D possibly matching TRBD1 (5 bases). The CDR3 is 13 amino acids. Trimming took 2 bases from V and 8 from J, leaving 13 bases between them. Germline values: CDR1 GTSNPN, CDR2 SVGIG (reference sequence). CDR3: CAWSSDPREPQHF. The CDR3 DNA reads TGTGCCTGGAGTAGTGACCCCAGGGAGCCCCAGCATTTT.

In DNA, the CDR3 is TGTGCCAGCAGTGACGGAGGGGAGAGAGGCGGAGAAAAACTGTTTTTT. This translates into CASSDGGERGGEKLFF. The J gene is TRBJ1-4, the V gene TRBV6-1; D possibly corresponds to TRBD1 (5 bases). Looked up from germline, CDR1 is MNHNS and CDR2 is SASEGT. The CDR3 contains 16 residues. V lost 3 bases to trimming and J lost 8 bases, with 19 bases between them.